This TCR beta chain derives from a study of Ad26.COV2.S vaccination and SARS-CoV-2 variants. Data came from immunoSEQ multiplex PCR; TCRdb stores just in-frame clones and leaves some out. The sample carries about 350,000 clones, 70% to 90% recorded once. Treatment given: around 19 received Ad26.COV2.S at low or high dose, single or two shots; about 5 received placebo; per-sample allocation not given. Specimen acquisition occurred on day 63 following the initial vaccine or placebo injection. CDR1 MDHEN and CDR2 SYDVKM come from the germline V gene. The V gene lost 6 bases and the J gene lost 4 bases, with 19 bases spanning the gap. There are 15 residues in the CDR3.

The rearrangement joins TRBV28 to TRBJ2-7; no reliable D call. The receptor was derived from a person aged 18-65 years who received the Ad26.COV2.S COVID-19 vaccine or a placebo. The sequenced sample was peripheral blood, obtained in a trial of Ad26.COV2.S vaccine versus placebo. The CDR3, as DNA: TGTGCCAGCAGCTCCCGCTGGTCTGCTGGTTACGAGCAGTACTTC. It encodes CASSSRWSAGYEQYF. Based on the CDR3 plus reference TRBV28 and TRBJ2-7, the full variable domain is DVKVTQSSRYLVKRTGEKVFLECVQDMDHENMFWYRQDPGLGLRLIYFSYDVKMKEKGDIPEGYSVSREKKERFSLILESASTNQTSMYLCASSSRWSAGYEQYFGPGTRLTVT.